This is a list of T cell receptor beta chains from one sample in a study of blood T cell repertoires in COVID-19. The assay was immunoSEQ multiplex PCR, and TCRdb's table has in-frame clones only and misses some. This sample has 150,000 or so clones, with less than 90% found just once. The source material was PBMCs or T cells enriched from blood (not recorded which). Receptors originate from a woman aged 50 to 60 who had recovered from COVID-19. The CDR3 runs from the conserved cysteine through the conserved F or W. Each record gives: D gene, V gene, J gene, clone size, CDR3 DNA, CDR3 protein. The D gene is left open where the match is weak. Some rows mark clone size as missing; the rest say once, few, many or name a class of expanded clone.

.	TRBV27	TRBJ2-1	.	TGTGCCAGCAGTTCTGGGCAGATGTCCAATGAGCAGTTCTTC	CASSSGQMSNEQFF
TRBD2	TRBV10-2	TRBJ2-3	.	TGCGCCAGCAGTTCGACTAGCGCAACCACAGATACGCAGTATTTT	CASSSTSATTDTQYF
.	TRBV19	TRBJ1-5	.	TGTGCCAGTAGTATGGCCCCGTCCAATCAGCCCCAGCATTTT	CASSMAPSNQPQHF
.	TRBV24-1	TRBJ1-5	.	TGTGCCACCAGTGACCCGGATCAGCCCCAGCATTTT	CATSDPDQPQHF
.	TRBV5-8	TRBJ2-5	.	TGTGCCAGCAGAGAGGAGGGACTGTTTCAAGAGACCCAGTACTTC	CASREEGLFQETQYF
TRBD2	TRBV7-8	TRBJ2-5	.	TGTGCCAGCAGCTTAGGTGGACTAGCGGGGGGAGAGACCCAGTACTTC	CASSLGGLAGGETQYF
.	TRBV7-2	TRBJ2-2	.	TGTGCCAGCAGCTTAGTATTGGGGACTGTGGGCACCGGGGAGCTGTTTTTT	CASSLVLGTVGTGELFF
TRBD1	TRBV29-1	TRBJ1-1	few	TGCAGCGTCTCCCGGGGGACAGGCGGTGCTTTCTTT	CSVSRGTGGAFF
.	TRBV7-9	TRBJ2-1	.	TGTGCCAGCAGCCCTAGGGAGTTTAGCTCCTACAATGAGCAGTTCTTC	CASSPREFSSYNEQFF
.	TRBV19	TRBJ1-1	.	TGTGCCAGTAGTACCGCCGTCTATGCTGAAGCTTTCTTT	CASSTAVYAEAFF
.	TRBV12-3/TRBV12-4	TRBJ2-3	.	TGTGCCAGCAGTTTAGGGACAGCAGATACGCAGTATTTT	CASSLGTADTQYF
TRBD1	TRBV27	TRBJ2-1	.	TGTGCCAGCAGTTTATTTCAGGGGGTCTACAATGAGCAGTTCTTC	CASSLFQGVYNEQFF
.	TRBV5-6	TRBJ1-5	.	TGTGCCAGCAGCTTGGCGGTTTCGAGCAATCAGCCCCAGCATTTT	CASSLAVSSNQPQHF
.	TRBV7-8	TRBJ2-1	.	TGTGCCAGCAGCTACTTCGGAGTATCCCTCGGGGGTGAGCAGTTCTTC	CASSYFGVSLGGEQFF
.	TRBV29-1	TRBJ1-2	few	TGCAGCGATTCGCAGTATGGCTACACCTTC	CSDSQYGYTF
.	TRBV28	TRBJ1-3	.	TGTGCCAGCAGTTTATTAAAGGGTTGGGGCGGAAACACCATATATTTT	CASSLLKGWGGNTIYF
.	TRBV12-3/TRBV12-4	TRBJ1-4	.	TGTGCCAGCAGTTTTTCGGGGAATGAAAAACTGTTTTTT	CASSFSGNEKLFF
.	TRBV6-5	TRBJ1-4	few	TGTGCCAGCAGTTACTCTTCGGGGGGAAAACTGTTTTTT	CASSYSSGGKLFF
TRBD1	TRBV5-8	TRBJ1-5	once	TGTGCCAGCAGCCCAGAGGGACAGCTCAATCAGCCCCAGCATTTT	CASSPEGQLNQPQHF
.	TRBV6-5	TRBJ1-1	.	TGTGCCAGCAGAAAACCGGGGGTACTGAACACTGAAGCTTTCTTT	CASRKPGVLNTEAFF
TRBD1	TRBV19	TRBJ1-5	.	TGTGCCAGTAGTAGTGGAGGGACAGGCAATCAGCCCCAGCATTTT	CASSSGGTGNQPQHF
.	TRBV18	TRBJ1-5	.	TGTGCCAGCTCACCTCGCCCGTCGGGGTCCCAGCATTTT	CASSPRPSGSQHF